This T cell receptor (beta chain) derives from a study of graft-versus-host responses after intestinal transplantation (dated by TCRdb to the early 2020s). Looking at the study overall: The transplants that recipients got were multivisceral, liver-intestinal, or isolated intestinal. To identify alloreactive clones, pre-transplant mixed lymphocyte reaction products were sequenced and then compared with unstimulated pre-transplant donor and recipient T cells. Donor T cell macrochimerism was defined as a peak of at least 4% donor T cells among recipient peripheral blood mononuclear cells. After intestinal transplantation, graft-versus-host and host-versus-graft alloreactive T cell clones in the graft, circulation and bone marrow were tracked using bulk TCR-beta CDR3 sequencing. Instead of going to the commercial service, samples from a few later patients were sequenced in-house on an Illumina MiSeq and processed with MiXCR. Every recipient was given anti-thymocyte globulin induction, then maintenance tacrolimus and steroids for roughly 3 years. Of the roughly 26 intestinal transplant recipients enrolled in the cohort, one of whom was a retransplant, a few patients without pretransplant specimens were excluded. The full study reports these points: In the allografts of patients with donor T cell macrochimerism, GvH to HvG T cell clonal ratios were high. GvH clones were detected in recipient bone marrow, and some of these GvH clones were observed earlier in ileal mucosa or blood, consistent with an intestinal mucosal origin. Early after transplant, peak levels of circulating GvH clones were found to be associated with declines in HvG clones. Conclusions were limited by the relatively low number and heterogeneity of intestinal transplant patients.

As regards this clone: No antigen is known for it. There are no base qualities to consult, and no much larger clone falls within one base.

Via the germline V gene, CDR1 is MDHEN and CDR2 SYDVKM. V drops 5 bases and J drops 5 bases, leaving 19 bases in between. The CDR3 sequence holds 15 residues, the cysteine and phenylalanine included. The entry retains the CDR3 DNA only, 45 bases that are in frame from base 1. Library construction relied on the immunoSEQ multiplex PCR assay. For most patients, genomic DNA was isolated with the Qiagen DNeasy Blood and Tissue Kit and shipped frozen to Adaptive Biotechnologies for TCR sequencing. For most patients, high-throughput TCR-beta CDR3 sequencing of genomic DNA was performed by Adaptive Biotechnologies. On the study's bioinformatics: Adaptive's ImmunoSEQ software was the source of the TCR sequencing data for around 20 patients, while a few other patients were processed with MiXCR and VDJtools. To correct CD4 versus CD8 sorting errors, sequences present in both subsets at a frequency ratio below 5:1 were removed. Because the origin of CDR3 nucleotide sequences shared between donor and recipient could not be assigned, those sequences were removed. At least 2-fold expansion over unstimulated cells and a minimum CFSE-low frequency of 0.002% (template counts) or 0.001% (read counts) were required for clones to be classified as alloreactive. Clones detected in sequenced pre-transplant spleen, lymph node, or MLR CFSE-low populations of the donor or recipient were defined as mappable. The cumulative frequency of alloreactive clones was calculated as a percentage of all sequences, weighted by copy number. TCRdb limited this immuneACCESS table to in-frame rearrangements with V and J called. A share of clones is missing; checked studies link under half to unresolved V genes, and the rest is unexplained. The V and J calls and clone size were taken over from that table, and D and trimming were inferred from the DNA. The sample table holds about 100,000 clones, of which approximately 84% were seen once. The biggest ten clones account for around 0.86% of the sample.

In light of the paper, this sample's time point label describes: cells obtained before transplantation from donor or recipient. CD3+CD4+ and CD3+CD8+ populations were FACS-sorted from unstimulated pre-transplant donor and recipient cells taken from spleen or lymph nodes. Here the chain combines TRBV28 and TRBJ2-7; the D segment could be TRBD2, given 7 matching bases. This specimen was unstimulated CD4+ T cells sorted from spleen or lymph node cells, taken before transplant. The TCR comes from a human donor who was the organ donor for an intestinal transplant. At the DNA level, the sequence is TGTGCCAGCAGTCGTCAGTGGGGGGGCGCGAACGAGCAGTACTTC. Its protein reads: CASSRQWGGANEQYF.